Sequencing of this TCR beta chain was carried out in a study of vaccination and CD4 T cells after COVID-19. Study background: After nasal swab PCR-confirmed SARS-CoV-2, roughly ten convalescents had mild disease and one severe.

Comments on this clonotype: Its specificity is unknown.

Sequencing of DNA taken from cultured CD4+ T cells relied on the Oncomine TCR Beta short-read assay. Researchers extracted genomic DNA from CD4+ T cells that had been cultured. TCRdb passed the PCR reads through MiXCR, listing each CDR3 protein once. The table has approximately 22,000 distinct CDR3 sequences, around two fifths seen once. Regarding time point: late sampling 161 to 241 days after vaccination in a few convalescent patients. Treatment in this sample: roughly ten-day PBMC culture with coronavirus spike peptide pools or control peptides (ViraFEST assay). Researchers reported culturing approximately 1.8 million PBMCs per well with about 10 IU/ml IL-2 and approximately 10 ug/ml peptide pools. The CDR3 covers 15 residues. The germline V gene encodes CDR1 MDHEN and CDR2 SYDVKM. Deletions cut 3 bases from V and 5 bases from J, with 14 bases between.

The chain is built from TRBV28 and TRBJ2-1, with D uncertain. This receptor was identified in a human donor who had recovered from COVID-19. Sample: CD4+ T cells from blood, cultured in vitro, taken about 7 months after SARS-CoV-2 vaccination. The CDR3 DNA reads as TGTGCCAGCAGTTTCCCTAGACCCCGGGACAATGAGCAGTTCTTC. Its protein is CASSFPRPRDNEQFF.